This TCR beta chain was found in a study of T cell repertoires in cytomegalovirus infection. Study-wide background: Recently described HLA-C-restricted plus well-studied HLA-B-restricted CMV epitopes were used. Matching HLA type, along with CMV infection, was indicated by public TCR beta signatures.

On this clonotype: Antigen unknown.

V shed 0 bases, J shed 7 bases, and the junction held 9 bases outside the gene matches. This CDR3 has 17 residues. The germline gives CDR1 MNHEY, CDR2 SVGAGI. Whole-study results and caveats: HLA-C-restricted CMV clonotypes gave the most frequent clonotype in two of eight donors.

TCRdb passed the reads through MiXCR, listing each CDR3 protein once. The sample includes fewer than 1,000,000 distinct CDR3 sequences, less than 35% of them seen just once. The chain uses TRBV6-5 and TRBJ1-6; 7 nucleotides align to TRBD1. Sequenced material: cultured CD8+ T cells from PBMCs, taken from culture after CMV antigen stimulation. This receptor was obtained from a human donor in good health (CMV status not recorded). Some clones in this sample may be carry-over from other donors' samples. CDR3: CASSYSPGQWVNSPLHF. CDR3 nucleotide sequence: TGTGCCAGCAGTTACTCGCCGGGACAGTGGGTCAATTCACCCCTCCACTTT.